What follows are 18 T cell receptor beta chains derived from one specimen sequenced in a study of Graves' ophthalmopathy and Graves' hyperthyroidism. RNA transcripts provided the template for amplifying TCR beta CDR3 regions. HTBI primers were used in a first-round RT-PCR, which preceded a second-round multiplex PCR. TCRdb redid the calling of the multiplex PCR reads with MiXCR, one entry per CDR3 protein. The top ten clones hold around 10% of a sample with over a million distinct CDR3 sequences, 36% of them seen once. Sequences were obtained from peripheral blood or thyroid tissue (not recorded which). Receptor source: an adult man with Graves' hyperthyroidism.

In this sample, this clonotype turned up a few times. At one boundary the junction diverges from the germline segment, which might be a read error. The chain couples TRBV10-2 to TRBJ2-7; D not resolved. Germline CDR1 is WSHSY and CDR2 is SAAADI. CDR3 length equals 15 residues. The chain's CDR3 is CASSFYPASSYEQYF. The CDR3 DNA reads as TGTGCCAGCAGTTTTTATCCAGCTAGCTCCTACGAGCAGTACTTC.

This clonotype occurred a few times. Because the CDR3 is missing its conserved closing phenylalanine or tryptophan, this is likely a read error. The limits of the CDR3 on the DNA are not certain, so only TCRdb's listed CDR3 is given. The V gene is TRBV7-9, the J gene TRBJ1-1; TRBD1 is the table's D call, not checked against the DNA. Germline CDR1 SEHNR, CDR2 FQNEAQ (reference sequence). The CDR3 sequence runs 8 residues, both termini included. The CDR3 is CASSSSGT.

This clonotype was seen only a few times. The V and J genes are TRBV12-3 or TRBV12-4 and TRBJ1-5, with D possibly being TRBD1 (6 bases). This CDR3 spans 16 amino acids. Trimming took 4 bases from V and 2 from J, leaving 15 bases between them. The CDR3 nucleotides read TGTGCCAGCAGTTCTCTGGGTAGGGGGGGCAATCAGCCCCAGCATTTT. Its translation: CASSSLGRGGNQPQHF.

This clonotype appeared a few times. This sequence may be a read error, since a much larger clone differs from it by one base. V gene TRBV6-5 combines with J gene TRBJ2-7; D not certain. The CDR3 spans 13 residues. Per germline, CDR1 MNHEY and CDR2 SVGAGI. V lost 2 bases and J 2 bases, leaving 7 bases between the germline ends. The CDR3: CASSYGHTYEQYF. CDR3 DNA sequence: TGTGCCAGCAGTTACGGGCATACCTACGAGCAGTACTTC.

The chain has TRBV2 and TRBJ2-5; the match to TRBD1 covers 8 bases. Germline-derived CDR1 and CDR2 are SNHLY and FYNNEI. V shed 6 bases and J 2 bases; nucleotides not matched to a gene: 14. This CDR3 spans 17 amino acids. The CDR3 DNA sequence: TGTGCCAGCAGCGTAGCCCAACGGGACAGGTTTCAAGAGACCCAGTACTTC. It specifies CASSVAQRDRFQETQYF.

A remark on this clonotype: The junction differs from germline at one of its ends, possibly a read error. The chain links TRBV2 to TRBJ1-1; 7 bases align to TRBD1. Germline V gene data show CDR1 as SNHLY and CDR2 as FYNNEI. The CDR3 spans 12 residues. The CDR3 spells CASSEGQEEAFF. The DNA of the CDR3 is TGTGCCAGCAGCGAAGGACAGGAGGAAGCTTTCTTT.

The chain recombines TRBV10-2 with TRBJ2-2; no definite D call. This CDR3 is 14 amino acids long. V shed 5 bases and J shed 3 bases, with 10 bases lying between them. The germline gives CDR1 WSHSY, CDR2 SAAADI. The CDR3 DNA reads TGCGCCAGCAGTTGGGTGGAGCACACCGGGGAGCTGTTTTTT. This codes for CASSWVEHTGELFF.

This sequence joins TRBV7-8 and TRBJ2-7, with 10 bases aligning to TRBD1. J was trimmed by 7 bases and V by 6 bases; bases with no gene match: 12. This CDR3 comprises 15 residues. Germline V gene lookup returns CDR1 SGHVS and CDR2 FQNEAQ. The DNA of the CDR3 is TGTGCCAGCAGTTTAACCGGACAGGGGGGAAGAGAGCAGTACTTC. Translation gives CASSLTGQGGREQYF.

In its sample, this clonotype was seen many times. The V gene is TRBV20-1, the J gene TRBJ2-7; TRBD1 matches at 7 bases. This CDR3 has 12 residues. V gave up 7 bases and J gave up 2 bases; unmatched junction bases: 5. Germline V gene sequence: CDR1 DFQATT, CDR2 SNEGSKA (reference sequence). The DNA of the CDR3 is TGCAGTGTGAACAGGGGCACCTACGAGCAGTACTTC. Its translation is CSVNRGTYEQYF.

This clonotype was found many times. This chain uses TRBV6-6 with TRBJ1-2; 7 bases match TRBD1. CDR1 MNHNY and CDR2 SVGAGI come from the germline V gene (reference sequence). The CDR3 covers 12 residues. Trimming removed 6 bases from V and 8 bases from J; junction bases left unmatched: 6. CDR3 coding DNA: TGTGCCAGCAGGATAACAGGGGAAGGCTACACCTTC. This sequence encodes CASRITGEGYTF.

The genes are TRBV29-1 and TRBJ1-1, with TRBD1 as a possible D gene (5 bases). The CDR3 runs 13 residues. The germline gives CDR1 SQVTM, CDR2 ANQGSEA. Trimming took 4 bases from V and 4 from J, leaving 13 bases between them. The CDR3 spells CSVVGGSSTEAFF. Here the CDR3 DNA reads TGCAGCGTTGTCGGGGGGTCTAGCACTGAAGCTTTCTTT.

About this clonotype: A read error is possible here, since a much larger clone lies one base away. This chain joins TRBV7-9 and TRBJ2-7; a weak D match, TRBD1 (5 bases). Germline CDR1 and CDR2: SEHNR and FQNEAQ (reference sequence). CDR3 size: 13 residues. CDR3 sequence (DNA): TGTGCCGGCAGCCACCAGGGTCGCTACGAGCAGTACTTC. It is translated as CAGSHQGRYEQYF.

The gene calls are TRBV19 and TRBJ1-1; weak D call: TRBD1 (5 bases). Trimming shortened V by 6 bases and J by 3 bases, and 20 bases separated the two germline ends. CDR3 length equals 16 residues. From germline, CDR1 is LNHDA and CDR2 SQIVND (reference sequence). The DNA of the CDR3 is TGTGCCAGTAGCATCAGCCGGCAAGGGGTCTACACTGAAGCTTTCTTT. Its translation: CASSISRQGVYTEAFF.

The CDR3 spells CAISPGGPTNEKLFF. CDR3 in DNA: TGTGCCATCAGTCCAGGGGGACCAACTAATGAAAAACTGTTTTTT. The rearrangement uses TRBV10-3 and TRBJ1-4, with 7 bases identical to TRBD1. The CDR3 has 15 residues. With 5 bases clipped from V and 0 bases from J, the junction kept 3 bases outside the gene matches. Per the germline V gene, CDR1 is ENHRY and CDR2 is SYGVKD.

This clonotype was found many times. The J gene is TRBJ1-6, the V gene TRBV6-5, with D possibly TRBD1 on 6 matching bases. CDR1 and CDR2 from the germline V gene are MNHEY and SVGAGI. Trimming removed 2 bases at V and 7 bases at J, with 9 bases between. This CDR3 has 14 residues. CDR3 region: CASSYDRTNSPLHF. DNA of the CDR3: TGTGCCAGCAGTTACGACAGGACGAATTCACCCCTCCACTTT.

This clonotype was seen ten or more times. The V gene is TRBV7-8, the J gene TRBJ1-1; TRBD1 agrees at 12 bases. Germline lookup yields CDR1 SGHVS and CDR2 FQNEAQ. CDR3 length: 14 amino acids. J gave up 8 bases and V 5 bases, and 6 bases lay outside the gene matches. The CDR3 spells CASSRDRGREEAFF. CDR3 in DNA: TGTGCCAGCAGCCGGGACAGGGGGCGCGAGGAAGCTTTCTTT. Using reference TRBV7-8 and TRBJ1-1 for the parts outside the CDR3, the full variable domain is GAGVSQSPRYKVAKRGQDVALRCDPISGHVSLFWYQQALGQGPEFLTYFQNEAQLDKSGLPSDRFFAERPEGSVSTLKIQRTQQEDSAVYLCASSRDRGREEAFFGQGTRLTVV.

The CDR3 sequence is CASSQGTEDSYEQYF. The CDR3 DNA is TGCGCCAGCAGCCAAGGGACAGAGGACTCCTACGAGCAGTACTTC. The chain has TRBV4-1 and TRBJ2-7, with TRBD1 as a possible D gene (6 bases). Trimming shortened V by 1 base and J by 0 bases, and 10 bases separated the two germline ends. This CDR3 has 15 residues. Germline CDR1 reads MGHRA; CDR2 reads YSYEKL.

This clonotype has a count of ten or more. The chain is built from TRBV20-1 and TRBJ2-5, with D perhaps matching TRBD2 (5 bases). Germline V gene data show CDR1 as DFQATT and CDR2 as SNEGSKA (reference sequence). Trimming cost V 3 bases and J 4 bases, with 9 bases left between them. This CDR3 region has 12 residues. The CDR3 coding sequence is TGCAGTGCTAGGCGTGGAGGAGAGACCCAGTACTTC. Amino acids: CSARRGGETQYF.